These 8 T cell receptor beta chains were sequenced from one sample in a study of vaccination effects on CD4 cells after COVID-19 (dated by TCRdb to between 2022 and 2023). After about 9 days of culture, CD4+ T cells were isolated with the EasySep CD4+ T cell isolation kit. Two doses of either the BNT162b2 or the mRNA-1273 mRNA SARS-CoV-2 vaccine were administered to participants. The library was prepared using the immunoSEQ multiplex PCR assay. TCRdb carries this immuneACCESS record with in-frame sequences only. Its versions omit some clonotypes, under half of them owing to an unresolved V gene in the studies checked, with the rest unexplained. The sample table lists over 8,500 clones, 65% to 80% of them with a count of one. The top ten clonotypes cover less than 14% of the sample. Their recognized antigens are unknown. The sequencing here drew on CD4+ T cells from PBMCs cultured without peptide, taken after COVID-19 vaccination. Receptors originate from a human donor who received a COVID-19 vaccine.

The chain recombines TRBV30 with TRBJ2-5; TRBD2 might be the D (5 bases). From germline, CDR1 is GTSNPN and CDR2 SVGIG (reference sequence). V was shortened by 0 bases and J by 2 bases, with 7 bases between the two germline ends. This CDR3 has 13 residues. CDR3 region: CAWSVLAQETQYF. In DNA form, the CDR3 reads TGTGCCTGGAGTGTGCTAGCACAAGAGACCCAGTACTTC.

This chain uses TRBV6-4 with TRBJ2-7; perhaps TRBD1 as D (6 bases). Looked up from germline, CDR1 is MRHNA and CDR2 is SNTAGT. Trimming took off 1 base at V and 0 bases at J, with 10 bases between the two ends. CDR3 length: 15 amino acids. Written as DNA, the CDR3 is TGTGCCAGCAGTGACTTGACAGGTAACTCCTACGAGCAGTACTTC. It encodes CASSDLTGNSYEQYF.

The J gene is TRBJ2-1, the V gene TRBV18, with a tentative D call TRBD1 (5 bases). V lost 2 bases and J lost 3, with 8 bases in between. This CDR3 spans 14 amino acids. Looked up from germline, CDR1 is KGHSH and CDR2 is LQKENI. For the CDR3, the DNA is TGTGCCAGCTCACCAAAGGGGATCTACAATGAGCAGTTCTTC. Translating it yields CASSPKGIYNEQFF.

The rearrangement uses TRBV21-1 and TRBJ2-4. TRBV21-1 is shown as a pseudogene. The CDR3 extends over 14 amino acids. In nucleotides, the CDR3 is TGTGCCAGCAGCATTTGGGACCTAGAAAACATTCAGTACTTC. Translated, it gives CASSIWDLENIQYF.

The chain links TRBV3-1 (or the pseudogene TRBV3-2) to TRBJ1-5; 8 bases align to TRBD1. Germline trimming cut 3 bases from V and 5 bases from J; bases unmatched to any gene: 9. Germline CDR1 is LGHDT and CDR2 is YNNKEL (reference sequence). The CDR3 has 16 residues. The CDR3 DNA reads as TGTGCCAGCAGCCAGTCCGGGACAGGAATATATCAGCCCCAGCATTTT. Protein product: CASSQSGTGIYQPQHF.

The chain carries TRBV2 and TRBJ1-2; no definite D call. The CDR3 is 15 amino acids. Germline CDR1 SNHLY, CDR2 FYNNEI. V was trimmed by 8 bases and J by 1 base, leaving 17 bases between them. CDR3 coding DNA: TGTGCCAGCGGCCACGGACGGAAAGTTAACTATGGCTACACCTTC. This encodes CASGHGRKVNYGYTF.

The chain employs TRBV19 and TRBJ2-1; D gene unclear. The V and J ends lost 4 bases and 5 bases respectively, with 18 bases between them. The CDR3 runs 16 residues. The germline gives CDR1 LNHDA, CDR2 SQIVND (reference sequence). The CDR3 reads CASSKTGTLLDNEQFF. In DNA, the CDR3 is TGTGCCAGTAGTAAGACCGGAACACTACTGGACAATGAGCAGTTCTTC.

The CDR3 DNA is TGTGCCAGCAGTTCGATCCCCGGGACAGGGGTTAAAGAACTGTTTTTT. Translation: CASSSIPGTGVKELFF. The V and J genes are TRBV27 and TRBJ1-4, with 10 bases fitting TRBD1. Germline CDR1 MNHEY, CDR2 SMNVEV (reference sequence). With V trimmed by 4 bases and J by 12 bases, 14 bases remained unmatched. The CDR3 contains 16 residues.